This TCR beta chain was obtained from a study of T cells in Graves' hyperthyroidism and ophthalmopathy. CDR3 size: 13 residues. V was trimmed by 4 bases and J by 4 bases, leaving 13 bases between them. Germline CDR1 DFQATT, CDR2 SNEGSKA (reference sequence). What was amplified from RNA transcripts were TCR beta CDR3 regions. The HTBI primer set drove a first-round RT-PCR of the TCR CDR3. MiXCR, applied by TCRdb to the multiplex PCR reads, yields one record per CDR3 protein. Found here are approximately 430,000 distinct CDR3 sequences, approximately 15% of them singletons; the top ten hold over 7.5%. Participants, patients aged 18 to 65, had newly diagnosed hyperthyroidism with a duration under 2 months. Only a few counts were recorded for this clonotype. Antigen specificity is unknown. Findings of the study overall: Blood samples included most of the expanded thyroid clonotypes exceeding 0.001.

This clonotype was obtained from a woman under 30 with Graves' hyperthyroidism. The V and J genes are TRBV20-1 and TRBJ1-1; D is possibly TRBD1 (5 bases). Sequenced: blood. This CDR3 is CSAKGQGVTEAFF. Written as DNA, the CDR3 is TGCAGTGCTAAGGGTCAAGGGGTCACTGAAGCTTTCTTT.